This T cell receptor (beta chain) came from a study of post-analysis software for immune sequencing data (dated by TCRdb to between 2014 and 2017). Regarding the research as a whole: The recorded disease courses included relapsing-remitting, secondary progressive and progressive-relapsing multiple sclerosis, and some patients had no subtype annotation. The multiple sclerosis patient repertoires were compared with 11 previously published healthy control repertoires from donors aged roughly 6 to 25 years. A subset of samples was prepared in parallel using single-end sample barcoding, then pooled and co-amplified after Illumina adapter ligation.

This clonotype was detected a few times. Which antigen it targets is not known. Base qualities are not at hand, and no much larger clone is one base apart. Spanning cysteine to phenylalanine, the CDR3 consists of 16 amino acids. Only the CDR3 DNA is retained, 48 bases long and in frame from the first base. Via the germline V gene (reference sequence), CDR1 is DFQATT and CDR2 SNEGSKA. Germline trimming amounts to 2 bases on V and 4 bases on J, with 13 as the count of junction bases outside the gene matches. TCR beta repertoires were profiled from peripheral blood of approximately 13 young patients with multiple sclerosis to demonstrate the VDJtools post-analysis software. The multiple sclerosis patients were children and adolescents ranging in age from about 6 to 16 years. The full study reports these points: When samples were clustered directly using the F measure, samples prepared in the same batch co-clustered strongly, which prompted a batch-effect correction. Compared with controls, multiple sclerosis patients had significantly lower normalized Chao1 diversity, a finding suggesting substantial peripheral T-cell clonal expansion. The multiple sclerosis patient group was slightly younger than the control group. About 5 TRBV segments, including TRBV5-6, TRBV5-1 and TRBV20-1, were significantly more frequent in patients than controls.

The method was PCR. The instrument was an Illumina HiSeq 2500. To reduce PCR and sequencing biases, unique molecular identifiers were incorporated into the TCR beta cDNA libraries. Every 1 to 10 million input T cells yielded about 500,000 cDNA molecules, meaning each molecule approximated one T cell. The same protocol used for the earlier healthy control dataset was applied to prepare and sequence the patient libraries. Samples belonging to the same batch were prepared together, multiplexed and sequenced on a shared HiSeq lane. Concerning the study's data processing: Raw barcoded reads were processed with MIGEC, discarding single-read molecular identifier groups before consensus assembly and CDR3 extraction. VDJtools was used for post-analysis of the clonotype tables, and diversity was normalized by down-sampling every dataset to the size of the smallest sample. To correct batch-related cross-sample contamination, repertoire overlap clustering matched CDR3 amino acid sequences but not nucleotide sequences. TCRdb trimmed public reads at Q25 via fastp, called clones via MiXCR and kept in-frame beta chains. CDR3 protein duplicates are merged, each entry listing the most common genes and DNA. V and J calls and clone size were set by TCRdb, not the authors. The sample data list about 460,000 distinct CDR3 sequences, and roughly 45% of these were observed just once. The top ten constitute roughly 12% of the sample.

The receptor was derived from a girl under 18 with multiple sclerosis. The chain couples TRBV20-1 to TRBJ2-5, and TRBD2 matches 7 of the central bases. Sequencing used blood. The DNA is TGCAGTGCTAGAATGGGCCCACGCGGCGGGGGAGAGACCCAGTACTTC. It codes for CSARMGPRGGGETQYF.